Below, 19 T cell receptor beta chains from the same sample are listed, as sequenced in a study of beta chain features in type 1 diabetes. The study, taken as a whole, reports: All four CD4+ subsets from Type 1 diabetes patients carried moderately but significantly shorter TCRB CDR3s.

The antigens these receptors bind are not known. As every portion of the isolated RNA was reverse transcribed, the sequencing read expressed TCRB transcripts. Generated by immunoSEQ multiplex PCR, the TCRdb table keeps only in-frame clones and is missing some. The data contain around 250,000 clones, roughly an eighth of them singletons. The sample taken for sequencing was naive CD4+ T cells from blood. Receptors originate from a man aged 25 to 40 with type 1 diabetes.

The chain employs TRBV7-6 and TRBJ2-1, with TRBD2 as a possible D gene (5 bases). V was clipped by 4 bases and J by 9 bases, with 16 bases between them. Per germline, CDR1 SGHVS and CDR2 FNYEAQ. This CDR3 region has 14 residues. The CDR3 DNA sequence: TGTGCCAGCAGCTCGGAGCGGTTCGGCGTTGAGCAGTTCTTC. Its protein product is CASSSERFGVEQFF.

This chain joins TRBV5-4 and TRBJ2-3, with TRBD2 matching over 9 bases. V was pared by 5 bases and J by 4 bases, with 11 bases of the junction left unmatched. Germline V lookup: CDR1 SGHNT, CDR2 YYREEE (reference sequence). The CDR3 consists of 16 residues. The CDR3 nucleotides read TGTGCCAGCAGTTTGATGTTAGCGGGAGAGGCAGATACGCAGTATTTT. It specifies CASSLMLAGEADTQYF.

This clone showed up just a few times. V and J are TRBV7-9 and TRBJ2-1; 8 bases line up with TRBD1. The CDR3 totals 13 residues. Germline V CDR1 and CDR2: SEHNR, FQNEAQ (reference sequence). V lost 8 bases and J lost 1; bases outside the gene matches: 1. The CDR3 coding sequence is TGTGCCAGCCGACAGGGGTCCTACAATGAGCAGTTCTTC. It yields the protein CASRQGSYNEQFF.

DNA for the CDR3: TGTGCCAGCAGCGCGGGACAGCTCTACGAGCAGTACTTC. Translation gives CASSAGQLYEQYF. The chain has TRBV7-9 and TRBJ2-7; perhaps TRBD1 as D (7 bases). CDR3 length equals 13 residues. From germline, CDR1 is SEHNR and CDR2 FQNEAQ (reference sequence). Trimming took off 5 bases at V and 3 bases at J, with 11 bases between the two ends.

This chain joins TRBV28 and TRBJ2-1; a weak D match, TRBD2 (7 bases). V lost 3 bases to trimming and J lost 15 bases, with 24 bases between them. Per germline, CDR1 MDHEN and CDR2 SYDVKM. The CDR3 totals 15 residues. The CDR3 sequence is CASSLAGAVGGTGFF. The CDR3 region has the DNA TGTGCCAGCAGTTTGGCGGGGGCGGTCGGGGGCACGGGGTTCTTC.

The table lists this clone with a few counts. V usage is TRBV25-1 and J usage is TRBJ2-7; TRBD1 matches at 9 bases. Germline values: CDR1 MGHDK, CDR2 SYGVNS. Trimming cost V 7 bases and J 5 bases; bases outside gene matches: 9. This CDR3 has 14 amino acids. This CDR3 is CASTRTGVSNEQYF. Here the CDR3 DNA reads TGTGCCAGCACCCGGACAGGGGTTTCCAACGAGCAGTACTTC.

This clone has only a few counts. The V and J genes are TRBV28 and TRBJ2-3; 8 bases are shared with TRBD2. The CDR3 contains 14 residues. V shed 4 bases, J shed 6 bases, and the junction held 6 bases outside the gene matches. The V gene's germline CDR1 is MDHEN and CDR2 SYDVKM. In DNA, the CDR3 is TGTGCCAGCAGTTCCCGGACTAGCCCGGATACGCAGTATTTT. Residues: CASSSRTSPDTQYF.

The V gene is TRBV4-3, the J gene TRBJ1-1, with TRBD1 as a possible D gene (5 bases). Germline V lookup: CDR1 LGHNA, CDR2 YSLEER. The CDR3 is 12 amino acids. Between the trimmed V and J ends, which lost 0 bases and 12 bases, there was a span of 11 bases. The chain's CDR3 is CASSQEAGSTFF. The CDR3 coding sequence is TGCGCCAGCAGCCAAGAAGCAGGGTCGACTTTCTTT.

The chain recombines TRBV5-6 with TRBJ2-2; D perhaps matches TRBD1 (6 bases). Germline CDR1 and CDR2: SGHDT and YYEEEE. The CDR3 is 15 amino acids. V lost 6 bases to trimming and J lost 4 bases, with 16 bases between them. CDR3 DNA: TGTGCCAGCACCTTACCGGGACATGGCACCGGGGAGCTGTTTTTT. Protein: CASTLPGHGTGELFF.

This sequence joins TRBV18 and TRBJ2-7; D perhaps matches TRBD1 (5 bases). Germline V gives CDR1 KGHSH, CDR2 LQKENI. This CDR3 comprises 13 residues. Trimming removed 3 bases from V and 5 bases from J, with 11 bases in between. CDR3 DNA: TGTGCCAGCTCACCGTCCAGGGATCACGAGCAGTACTTC. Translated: CASSPSRDHEQYF.

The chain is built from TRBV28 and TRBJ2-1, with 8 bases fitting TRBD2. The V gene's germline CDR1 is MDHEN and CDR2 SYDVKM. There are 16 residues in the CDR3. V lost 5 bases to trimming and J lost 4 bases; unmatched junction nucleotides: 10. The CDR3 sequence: CASSAAGTRKYNEQFF. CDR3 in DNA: TGTGCCAGCAGTGCAGCCGGGACTAGAAAATACAATGAGCAGTTCTTC.

The CDR3 DNA reads TGTGCCAGCAGCTCCCTCCAGGGTTACACTGAAGCTTTCTTT. This encodes CASSSLQGYTEAFF. This chain uses TRBV7-2 with TRBJ1-1; D might be TRBD1 (5 bases). This CDR3 is 14 amino acids long. The germline CDR1 and CDR2 sequences are SGHTA and FQGNSA. V was shortened by 4 bases and J by 3 bases, with 12 bases between the two germline ends.

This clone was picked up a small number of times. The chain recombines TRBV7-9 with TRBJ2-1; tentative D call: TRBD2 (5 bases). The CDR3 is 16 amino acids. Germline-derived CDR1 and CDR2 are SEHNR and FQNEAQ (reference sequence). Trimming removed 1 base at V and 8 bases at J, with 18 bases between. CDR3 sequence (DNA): TGTGCCAGCAGCTTAGTCCCTGGGCTAGCAGTCGATGAGCAGTTCTTC. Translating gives CASSLVPGLAVDEQFF.

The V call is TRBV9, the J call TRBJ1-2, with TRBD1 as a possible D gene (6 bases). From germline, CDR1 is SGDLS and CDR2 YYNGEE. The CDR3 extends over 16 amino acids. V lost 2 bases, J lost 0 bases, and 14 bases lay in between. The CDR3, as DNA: TGTGCCAGCAGCGTCGGGGGGCAAGGAGCTAACTATGGCTACACCTTC. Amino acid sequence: CASSVGGQGANYGYTF.

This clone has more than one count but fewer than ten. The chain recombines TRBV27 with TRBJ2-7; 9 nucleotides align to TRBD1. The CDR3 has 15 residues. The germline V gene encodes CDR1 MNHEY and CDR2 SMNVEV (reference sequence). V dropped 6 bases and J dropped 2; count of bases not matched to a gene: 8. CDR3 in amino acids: CASSLRTGEAYEQYF. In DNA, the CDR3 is TGTGCCAGCAGCCTCCGGACAGGGGAAGCCTACGAGCAGTACTTC.

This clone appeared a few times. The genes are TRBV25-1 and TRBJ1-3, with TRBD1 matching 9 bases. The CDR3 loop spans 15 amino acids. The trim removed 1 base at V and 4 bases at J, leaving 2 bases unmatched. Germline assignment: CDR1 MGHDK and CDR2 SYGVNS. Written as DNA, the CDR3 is TGTGCCAGCAGTGAATTTGACAGGGGGGGAAACACCATATATTTT. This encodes CASSEFDRGGNTIYF.

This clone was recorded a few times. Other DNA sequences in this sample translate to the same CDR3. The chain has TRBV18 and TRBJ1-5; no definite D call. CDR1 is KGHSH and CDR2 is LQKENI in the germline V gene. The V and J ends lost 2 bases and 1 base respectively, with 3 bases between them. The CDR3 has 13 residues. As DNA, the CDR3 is TGTGCCAGCTCACCAGGCAGCAATCAGCCCCAGCATTTT. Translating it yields CASSPGSNQPQHF.

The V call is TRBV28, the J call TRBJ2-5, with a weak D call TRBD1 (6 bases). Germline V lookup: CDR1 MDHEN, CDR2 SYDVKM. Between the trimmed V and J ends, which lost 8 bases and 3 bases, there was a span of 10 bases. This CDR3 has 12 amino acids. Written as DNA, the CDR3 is TGTGCCAGCCGAGGACAGAAAGAGACCCAGTACTTC. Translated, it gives CASRGQKETQYF.

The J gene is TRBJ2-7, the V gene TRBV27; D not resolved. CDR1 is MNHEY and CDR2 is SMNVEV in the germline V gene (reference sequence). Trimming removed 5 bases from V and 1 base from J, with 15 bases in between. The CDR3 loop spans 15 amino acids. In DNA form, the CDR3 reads TGTGCCAGCAGTCTGGAGACCCGTAGATCCTACGAGCAGTACTTC. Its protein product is CASSLETRRSYEQYF.